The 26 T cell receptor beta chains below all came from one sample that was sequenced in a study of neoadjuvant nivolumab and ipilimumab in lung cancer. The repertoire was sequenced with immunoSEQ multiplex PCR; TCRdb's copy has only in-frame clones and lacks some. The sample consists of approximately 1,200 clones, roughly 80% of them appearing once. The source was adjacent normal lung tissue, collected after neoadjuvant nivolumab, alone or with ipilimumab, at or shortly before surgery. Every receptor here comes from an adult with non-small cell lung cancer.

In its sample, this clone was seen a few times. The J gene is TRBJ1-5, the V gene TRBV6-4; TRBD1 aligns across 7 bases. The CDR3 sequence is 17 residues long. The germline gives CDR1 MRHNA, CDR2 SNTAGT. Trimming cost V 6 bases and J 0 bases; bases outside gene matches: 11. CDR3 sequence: CASRADRPLFSNQPQHF. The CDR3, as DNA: TGTGCCAGCAGGGCGGACAGGCCACTTTTTAGCAATCAGCCCCAGCATTTT.

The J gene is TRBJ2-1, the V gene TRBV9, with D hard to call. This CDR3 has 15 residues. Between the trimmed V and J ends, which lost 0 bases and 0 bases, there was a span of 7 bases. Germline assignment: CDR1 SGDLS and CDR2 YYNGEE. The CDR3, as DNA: TGTGCCAGCAGCGTAGAAGGGTTCTCCTACAATGAGCAGTTCTTC. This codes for CASSVEGFSYNEQFF. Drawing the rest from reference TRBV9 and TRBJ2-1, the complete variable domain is DSGVTQTPKHLITATGQRVTLRCSPRSGDLSVYWYQQSLDQGLQFLIQYYNGEERAKGNILERFSAQQFPDLHSELNLSSLELGDSALYFCASSVEGFSYNEQFFGPGTRLTVL.

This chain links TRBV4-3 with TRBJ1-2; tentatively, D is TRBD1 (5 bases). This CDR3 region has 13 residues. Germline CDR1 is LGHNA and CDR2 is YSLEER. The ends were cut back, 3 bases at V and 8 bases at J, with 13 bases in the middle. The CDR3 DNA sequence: TGCGCCAGCAGCCAGGCCGACAGTGAAGGCTACACCTTC. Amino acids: CASSQADSEGYTF.

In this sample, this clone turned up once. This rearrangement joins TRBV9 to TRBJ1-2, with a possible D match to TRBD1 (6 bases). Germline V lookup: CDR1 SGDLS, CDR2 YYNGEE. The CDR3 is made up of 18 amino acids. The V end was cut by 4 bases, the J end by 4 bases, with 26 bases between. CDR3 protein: CASSPQIGGGAGGYGYTF. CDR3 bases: TGTGCCAGCAGCCCACAGATCGGAGGGGGGGCTGGGGGCTATGGCTACACCTTC.

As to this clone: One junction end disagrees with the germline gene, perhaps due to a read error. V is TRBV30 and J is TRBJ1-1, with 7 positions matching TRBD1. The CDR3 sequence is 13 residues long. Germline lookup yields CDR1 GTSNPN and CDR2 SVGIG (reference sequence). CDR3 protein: CAWNDFGTARSSF. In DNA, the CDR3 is TGTGCCTGGAATGATTTCGGGACAGCCCGTTCCTCCTTT.

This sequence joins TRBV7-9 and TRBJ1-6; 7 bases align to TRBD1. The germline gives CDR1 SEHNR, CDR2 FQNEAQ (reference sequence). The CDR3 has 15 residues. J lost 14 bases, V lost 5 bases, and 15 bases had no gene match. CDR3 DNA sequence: TGTGCCAGCAGCGCGGGGACAGCTAGTTTCAGGGCCCTCCACTTT. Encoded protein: CASSAGTASFRALHF.

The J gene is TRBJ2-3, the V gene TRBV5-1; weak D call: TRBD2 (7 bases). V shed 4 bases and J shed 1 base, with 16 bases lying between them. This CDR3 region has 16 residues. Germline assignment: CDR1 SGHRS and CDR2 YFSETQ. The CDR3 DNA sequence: TGCGCCAGCAGCCCGGGGGGCAGTCCCCGCACAGATACGCAGTATTTT. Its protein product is CASSPGGSPRTDTQYF.

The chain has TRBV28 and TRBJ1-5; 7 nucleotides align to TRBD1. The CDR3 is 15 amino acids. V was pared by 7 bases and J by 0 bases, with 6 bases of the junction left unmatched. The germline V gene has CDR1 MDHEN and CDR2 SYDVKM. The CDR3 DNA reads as TGTGCCAGCAAGTCGGGACAGAATAGCAATCAGCCCCAGCATTTT. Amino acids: CASKSGQNSNQPQHF.

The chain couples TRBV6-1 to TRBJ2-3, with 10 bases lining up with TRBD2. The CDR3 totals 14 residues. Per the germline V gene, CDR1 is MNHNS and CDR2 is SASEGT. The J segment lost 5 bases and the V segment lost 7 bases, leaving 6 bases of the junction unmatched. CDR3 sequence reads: CASNSGGPGDTQYF. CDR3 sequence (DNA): TGTGCCAGCAATAGCGGGGGGCCCGGAGATACGCAGTATTTT.

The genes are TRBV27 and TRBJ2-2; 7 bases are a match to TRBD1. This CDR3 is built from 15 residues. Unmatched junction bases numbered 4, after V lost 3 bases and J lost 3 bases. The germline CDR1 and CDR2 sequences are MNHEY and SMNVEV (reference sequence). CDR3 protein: CASSLGRGYTGELFF. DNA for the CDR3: TGTGCCAGCAGTTTGGGCAGGGGGTACACCGGGGAGCTGTTTTTT.

The CDR3 is CASSQTGGSYEQYF. The CDR3 DNA follows: TGTGCCAGTAGCCAGACAGGGGGCTCCTACGAGCAGTACTTC. The chain combines TRBV19 with TRBJ2-7; TRBD1 matches 9 bases. The germline V gene encodes CDR1 LNHDA and CDR2 SQIVND (reference sequence). The junction had 3 bases not matched to a gene; V was cut back by 6 bases and J by 0 bases. The CDR3 has 14 residues.

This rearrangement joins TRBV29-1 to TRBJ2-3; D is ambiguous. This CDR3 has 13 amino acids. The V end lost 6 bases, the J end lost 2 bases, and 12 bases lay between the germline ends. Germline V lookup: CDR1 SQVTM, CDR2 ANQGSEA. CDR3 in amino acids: CSVAASLTDTQYF. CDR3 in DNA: TGCAGCGTGGCTGCATCCCTCACAGATACGCAGTATTTT.

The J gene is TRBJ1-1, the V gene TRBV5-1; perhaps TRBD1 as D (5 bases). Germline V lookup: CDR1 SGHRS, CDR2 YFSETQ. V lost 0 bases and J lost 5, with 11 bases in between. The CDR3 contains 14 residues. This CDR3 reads CASSLAWGGTEAFF. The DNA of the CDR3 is TGCGCCAGCAGCTTGGCGTGGGGGGGAACTGAAGCTTTCTTT.

This chain's CDR3 is CASSLEGGSNQPQHF. CDR3 bases: TGTGCCAGCAGCTTAGAGGGGGGGTCTAATCAGCCCCAGCATTTT. The V call is TRBV7-8, the J call TRBJ1-5, with D perhaps matching TRBD1 (6 bases). This CDR3 is 15 amino acids long. Germline CDR1 is SGHVS and CDR2 is FQNEAQ. The ends were cut back, 1 base at V and 4 bases at J, with 11 bases in the middle. Variable domain in full (rest from reference TRBV7-8 and TRBJ1-5): GAGVSQSPRYKVAKRGQDVALRCDPISGHVSLFWYQQALGQGPEFLTYFQNEAQLDKSGLPSDRFFAERPEGSVSTLKIQRTQQEDSAVYLCASSLEGGSNQPQHFGDGTRLSIL.

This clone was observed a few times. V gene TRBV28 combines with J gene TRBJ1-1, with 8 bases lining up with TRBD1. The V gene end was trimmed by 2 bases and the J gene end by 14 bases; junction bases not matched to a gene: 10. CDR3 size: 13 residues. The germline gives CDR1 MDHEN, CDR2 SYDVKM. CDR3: CASSLDRGGGVFF. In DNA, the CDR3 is TGTGCCAGCAGTTTAGACAGGGGCGGCGGGGTGTTCTTT.

In nucleotides, the CDR3 is TGTGCCAGTAGTCCAGGGACAGGGATACCCTACGAGCAGTACTTC. Its protein product is CASSPGTGIPYEQYF. The chain combines TRBV19 with TRBJ2-7; TRBD1 agrees at 9 bases. This CDR3 has 15 amino acids. Germline V gene lookup returns CDR1 LNHDA and CDR2 SQIVND (reference sequence). With 5 bases clipped from V and 2 bases from J, the junction kept 7 bases outside the gene matches.

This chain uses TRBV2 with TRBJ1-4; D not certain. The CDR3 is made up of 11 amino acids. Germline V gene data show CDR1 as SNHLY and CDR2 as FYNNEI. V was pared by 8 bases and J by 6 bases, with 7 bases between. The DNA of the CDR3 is TGTGCCAGCGTCCTATATGAAAAACTGTTTTTT. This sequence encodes CASVLYEKLFF.

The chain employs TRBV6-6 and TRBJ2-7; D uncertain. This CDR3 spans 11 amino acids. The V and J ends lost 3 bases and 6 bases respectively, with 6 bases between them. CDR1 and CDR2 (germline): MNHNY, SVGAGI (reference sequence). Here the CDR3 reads CASSYLAEQYF. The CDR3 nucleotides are TGTGCCAGCAGTTATTTGGCCGAGCAGTACTTC.

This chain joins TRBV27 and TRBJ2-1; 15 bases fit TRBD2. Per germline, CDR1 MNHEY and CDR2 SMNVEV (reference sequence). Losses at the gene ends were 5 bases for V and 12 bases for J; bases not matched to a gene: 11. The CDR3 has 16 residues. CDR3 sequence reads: CASSRPGTSGGPRQFF. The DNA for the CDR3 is TGTGCCAGCAGTCGGCCCGGGACTAGCGGGGGGCCTAGGCAGTTCTTC.

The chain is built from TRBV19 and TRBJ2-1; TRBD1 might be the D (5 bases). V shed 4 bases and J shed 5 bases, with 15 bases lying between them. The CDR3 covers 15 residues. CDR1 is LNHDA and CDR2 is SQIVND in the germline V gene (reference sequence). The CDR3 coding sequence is TGTGCCAGTAGTACCCCAGGGTTGGCACACAATGAGCAGTTCTTC. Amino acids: CASSTPGLAHNEQFF.

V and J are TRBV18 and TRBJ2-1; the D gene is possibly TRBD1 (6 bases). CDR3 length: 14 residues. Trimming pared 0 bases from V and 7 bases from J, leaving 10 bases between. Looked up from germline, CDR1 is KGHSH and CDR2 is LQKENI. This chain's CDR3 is CASSPPGGRNEQFF. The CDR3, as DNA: TGTGCCAGCTCACCACCAGGGGGACGGAATGAGCAGTTCTTC.

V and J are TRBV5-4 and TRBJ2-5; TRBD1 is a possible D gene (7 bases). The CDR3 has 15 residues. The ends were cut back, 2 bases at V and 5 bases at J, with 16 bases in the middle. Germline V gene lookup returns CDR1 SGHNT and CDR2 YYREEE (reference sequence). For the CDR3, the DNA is TGTGCCAGCAGCTTAAAAGGGTCAGGGGGGGAGACCCAGTACTTC. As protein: CASSLKGSGGETQYF. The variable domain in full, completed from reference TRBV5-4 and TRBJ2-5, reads ETGVTQSPTHLIKTRGQQVTLRCSSQSGHNTVSWYQQALGQGPQFIFQYYREEENGRGNFPPRFSGLQFPNYSSELNVNALELDDSALYLCASSLKGSGGETQYFGPGTRLLVL.

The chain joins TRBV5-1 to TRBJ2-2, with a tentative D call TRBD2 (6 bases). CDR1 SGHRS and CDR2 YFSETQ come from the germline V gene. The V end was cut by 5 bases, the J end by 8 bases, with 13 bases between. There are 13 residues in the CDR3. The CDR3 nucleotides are TGCGCCAGCAGAGCGGGTCCTACAGGGGAGCTGTTTTTT. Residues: CASRAGPTGELFF.

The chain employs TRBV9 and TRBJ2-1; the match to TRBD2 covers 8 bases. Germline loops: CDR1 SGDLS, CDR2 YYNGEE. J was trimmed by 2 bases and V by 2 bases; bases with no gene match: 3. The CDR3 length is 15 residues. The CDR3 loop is CASSVSGGTYNEQFF. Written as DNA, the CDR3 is TGTGCCAGCAGCGTCTCGGGGGGGACCTACAATGAGCAGTTCTTC.

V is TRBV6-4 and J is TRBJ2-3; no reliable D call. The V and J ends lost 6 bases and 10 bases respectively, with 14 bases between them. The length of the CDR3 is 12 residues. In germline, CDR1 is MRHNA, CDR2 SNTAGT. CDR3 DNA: TGTGCCAGCAGAAGCCTTGAAGGTGCGCAGTATTTT. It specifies CASRSLEGAQYF.

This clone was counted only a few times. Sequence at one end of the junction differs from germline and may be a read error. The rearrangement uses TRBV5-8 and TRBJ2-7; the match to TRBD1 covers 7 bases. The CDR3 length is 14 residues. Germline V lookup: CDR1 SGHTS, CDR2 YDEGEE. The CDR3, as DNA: TGTGCCAGCAGCTTGGAAACGGCCAGTAGGGACAGTTTCTTC. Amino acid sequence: CASSLETASRDSFF.